The clone carrying this T cell receptor beta chain has a handful of counts. The table came from immunoSEQ multiplex PCR; TCRdb's copy has only in-frame clones and leaves some out. The data contain about 180,000 clones, approximately 85% of them singletons. Trimming at V came to 6 bases and at J to 9 bases, leaving 5 bases not matched to a gene. This CDR3 region has 12 residues. Germline values: CDR1 LNHDA, CDR2 SQIVND (reference sequence). This entry comes from a study of blood T cell repertoires in COVID-19. Study background: Sources were T cells, B-cell-depleted T cells, or PBMCs; the material itself was cDNA or gDNA.

The rearrangement uses TRBV19 and TRBJ2-1; TRBD2 matches at 7 bases. This TCR came from a young woman who had recovered from COVID-19. The material sequenced was PBMCs or T cells enriched from blood (not recorded which). This CDR3 reads CASSQAGIEQFF. CDR3 nucleotide sequence: TGTGCCAGTAGCCAAGCGGGAATTGAGCAGTTCTTC.